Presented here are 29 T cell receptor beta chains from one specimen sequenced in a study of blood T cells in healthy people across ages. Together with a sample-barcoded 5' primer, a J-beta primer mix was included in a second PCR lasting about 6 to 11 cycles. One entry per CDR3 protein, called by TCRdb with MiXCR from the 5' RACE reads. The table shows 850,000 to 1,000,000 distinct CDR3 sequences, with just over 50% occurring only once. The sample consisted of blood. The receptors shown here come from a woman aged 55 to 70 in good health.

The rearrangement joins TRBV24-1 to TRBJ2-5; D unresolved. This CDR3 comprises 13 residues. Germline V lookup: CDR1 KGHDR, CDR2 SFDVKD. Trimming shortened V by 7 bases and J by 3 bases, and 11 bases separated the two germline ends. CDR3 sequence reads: CATSSPWKETQYF. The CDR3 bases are TGTGCCACCAGCTCCCCGTGGAAAGAGACCCAGTACTTC.

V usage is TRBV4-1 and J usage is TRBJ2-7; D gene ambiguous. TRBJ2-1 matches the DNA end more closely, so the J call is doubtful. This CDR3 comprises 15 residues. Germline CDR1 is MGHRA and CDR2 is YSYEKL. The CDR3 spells CASSQDLGPLGEQFF. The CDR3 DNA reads TGCGCCAGCAGCCAAGACCTTGGACCCCTCGGTGAGCAGTTCTTC.

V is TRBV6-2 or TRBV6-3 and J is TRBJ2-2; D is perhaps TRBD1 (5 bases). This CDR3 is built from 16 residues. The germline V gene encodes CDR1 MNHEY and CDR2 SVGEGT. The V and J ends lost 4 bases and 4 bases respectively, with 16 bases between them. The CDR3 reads CASSWRQYASTGELFF. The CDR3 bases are TGTGCCAGCAGTTGGAGACAGTACGCGAGCACCGGGGAGCTGTTTTTT.

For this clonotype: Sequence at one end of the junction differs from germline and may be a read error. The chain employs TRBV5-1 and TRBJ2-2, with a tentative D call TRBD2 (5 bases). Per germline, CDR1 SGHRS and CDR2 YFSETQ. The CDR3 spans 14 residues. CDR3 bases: TGCGCCAGCAGCTCATATCTGGGGAACGGGGAGCCGTTTTTT. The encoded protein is CASSSYLGNGEPFF.

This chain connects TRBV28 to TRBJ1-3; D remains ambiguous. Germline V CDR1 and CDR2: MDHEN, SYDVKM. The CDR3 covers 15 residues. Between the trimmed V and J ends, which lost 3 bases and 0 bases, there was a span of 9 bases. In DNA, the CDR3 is TGTGCCAGCAGTTTTAATGACCGCTCTGGAAACACCATATATTTT. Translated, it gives CASSFNDRSGNTIYF.

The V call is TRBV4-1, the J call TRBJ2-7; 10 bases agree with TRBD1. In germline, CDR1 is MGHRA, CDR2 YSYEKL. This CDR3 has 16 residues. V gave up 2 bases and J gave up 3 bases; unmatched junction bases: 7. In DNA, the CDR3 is TGCGCCAGCAGCCAAATACCGGGACAGGGGTTCTACGAGCAGTACTTC. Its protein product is CASSQIPGQGFYEQYF.

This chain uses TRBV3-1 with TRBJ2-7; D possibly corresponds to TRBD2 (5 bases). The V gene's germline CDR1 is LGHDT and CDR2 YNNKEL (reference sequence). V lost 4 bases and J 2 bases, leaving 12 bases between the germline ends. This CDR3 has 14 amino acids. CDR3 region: CASSLWRAPYEQYF. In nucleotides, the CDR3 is TGTGCCAGCAGCCTTTGGCGGGCCCCCTACGAGCAGTACTTC.

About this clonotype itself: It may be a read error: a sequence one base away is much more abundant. CDR3 sequence reads: CSVEASGGQYF. The CDR3 DNA follows: TGCAGCGTTGAAGCATCAGGCGGGCAGTACTTC. The genes are TRBV29-1 and TRBJ2-7; no definite D call. This CDR3 region has 11 residues. V was shortened by 1 base and J by 9 bases, with 10 bases between the two germline ends. Germline V lookup: CDR1 SQVTM, CDR2 ANQGSEA.

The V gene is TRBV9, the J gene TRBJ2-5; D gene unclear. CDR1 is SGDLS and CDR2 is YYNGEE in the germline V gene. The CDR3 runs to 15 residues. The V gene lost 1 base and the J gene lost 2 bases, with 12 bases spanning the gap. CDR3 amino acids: CASSVFGQKQETQYF. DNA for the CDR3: TGTGCCAGCAGCGTATTTGGGCAAAAGCAAGAGACCCAGTACTTC.

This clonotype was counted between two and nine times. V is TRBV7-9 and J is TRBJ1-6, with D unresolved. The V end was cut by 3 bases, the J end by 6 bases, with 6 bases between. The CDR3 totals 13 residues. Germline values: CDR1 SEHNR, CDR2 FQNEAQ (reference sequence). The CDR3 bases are TGTGCCAGCAGCTTGCGAGCTAATTCACCCCTCCACTTT. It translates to CASSLRANSPLHF.

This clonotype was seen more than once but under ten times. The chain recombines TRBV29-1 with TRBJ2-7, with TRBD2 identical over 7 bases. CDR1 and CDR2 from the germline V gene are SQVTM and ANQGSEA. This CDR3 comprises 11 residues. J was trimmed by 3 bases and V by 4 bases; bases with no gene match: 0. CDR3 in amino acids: CSVGGGYEQYF. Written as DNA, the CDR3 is TGCAGCGTTGGGGGGGGCTACGAGCAGTACTTC.

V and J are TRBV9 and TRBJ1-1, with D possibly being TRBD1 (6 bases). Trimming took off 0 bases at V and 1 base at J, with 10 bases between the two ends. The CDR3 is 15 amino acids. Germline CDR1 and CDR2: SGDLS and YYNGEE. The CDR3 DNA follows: TGTGCCAGCAGCGTAGTGGACAGAGGGAACACTGAAGCTTTCTTT. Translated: CASSVVDRGNTEAFF.

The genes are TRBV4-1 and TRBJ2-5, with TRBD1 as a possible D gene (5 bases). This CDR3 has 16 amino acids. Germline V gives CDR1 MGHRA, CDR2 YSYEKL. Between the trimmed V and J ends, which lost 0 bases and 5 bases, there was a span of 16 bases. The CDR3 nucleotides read TGCGCCAGCAGCCAAGATCCCGCCGACAGATCCGAGACCCAGTACTTC. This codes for CASSQDPADRSETQYF.

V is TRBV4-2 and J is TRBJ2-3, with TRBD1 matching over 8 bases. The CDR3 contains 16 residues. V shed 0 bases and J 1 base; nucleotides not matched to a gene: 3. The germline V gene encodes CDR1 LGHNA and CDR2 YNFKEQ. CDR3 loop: CASSQEDREGTDTQYF. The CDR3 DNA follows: TGTGCCAGCAGCCAAGAGGACAGGGAGGGCACAGATACGCAGTATTTT.

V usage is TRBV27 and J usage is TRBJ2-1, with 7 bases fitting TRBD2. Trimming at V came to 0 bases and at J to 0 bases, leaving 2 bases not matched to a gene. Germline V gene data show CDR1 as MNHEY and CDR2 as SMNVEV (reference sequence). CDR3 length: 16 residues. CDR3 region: CASSLSGTTSYNEQFF. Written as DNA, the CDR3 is TGTGCCAGCAGTTTATCCGGGACTACCTCCTACAATGAGCAGTTCTTC.

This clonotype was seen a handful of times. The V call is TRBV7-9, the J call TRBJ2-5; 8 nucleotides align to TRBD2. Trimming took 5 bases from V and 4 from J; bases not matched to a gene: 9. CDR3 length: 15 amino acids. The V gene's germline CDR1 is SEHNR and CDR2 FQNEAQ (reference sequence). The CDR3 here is CASSPGTRATETQYF. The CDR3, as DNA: TGTGCCAGCAGCCCCGGGACTAGGGCAACAGAGACCCAGTACTTC. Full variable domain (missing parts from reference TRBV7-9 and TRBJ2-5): DTGVSQNPRHKITKRGQNVTFRCDPISEHNRLYWYRQTLGQGPEFLTYFQNEAQLEKSRLLSDRFSAERPKGSFSTLEIQRTEQGDSAMYLCASSPGTRATETQYFGPGTRLLVL.

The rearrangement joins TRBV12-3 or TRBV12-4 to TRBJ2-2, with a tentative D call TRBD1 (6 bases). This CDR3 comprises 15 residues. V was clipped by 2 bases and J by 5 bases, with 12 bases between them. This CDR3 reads CASSLRQDSTGELFF. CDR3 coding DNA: TGTGCCAGCAGTTTAAGACAGGATTCGACCGGGGAGCTGTTTTTT.

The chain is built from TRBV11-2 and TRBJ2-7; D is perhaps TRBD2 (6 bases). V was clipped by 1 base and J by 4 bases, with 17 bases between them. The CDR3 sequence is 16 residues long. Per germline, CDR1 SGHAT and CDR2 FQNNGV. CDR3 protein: CASSLVRDSLRYEQYF. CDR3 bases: TGTGCCAGCAGCTTAGTCCGGGACTCCCTCAGGTACGAGCAGTACTTC.

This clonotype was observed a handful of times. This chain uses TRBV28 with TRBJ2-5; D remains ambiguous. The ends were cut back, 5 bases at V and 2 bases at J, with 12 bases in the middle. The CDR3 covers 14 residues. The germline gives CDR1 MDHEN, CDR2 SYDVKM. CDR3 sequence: CASSGRFYQETQYF. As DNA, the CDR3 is TGTGCCAGCAGTGGCAGGTTCTATCAAGAGACCCAGTACTTC.

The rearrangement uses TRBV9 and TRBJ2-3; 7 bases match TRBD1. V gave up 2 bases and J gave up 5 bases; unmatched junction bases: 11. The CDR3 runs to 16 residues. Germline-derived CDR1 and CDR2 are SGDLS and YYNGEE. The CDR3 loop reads CASSVETGVLQDTQYF. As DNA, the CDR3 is TGTGCCAGCAGCGTTGAAACAGGGGTTTTACAAGATACGCAGTATTTT. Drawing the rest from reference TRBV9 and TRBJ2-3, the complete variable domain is DSGVTQTPKHLITATGQRVTLRCSPRSGDLSVYWYQQSLDQGLQFLIQYYNGEERAKGNILERFSAQQFPDLHSELNLSSLELGDSALYFCASSVETGVLQDTQYFGPGTRLTVL.

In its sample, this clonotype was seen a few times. CDR3 DNA: TGCAGTGCTCGTAACCGGGACAGGAGCTCCTACGAGCAGTACTTC. As protein: CSARNRDRSSYEQYF. This chain uses TRBV20-1 with TRBJ2-7, with 8 bases identical to TRBD1. V gave up 5 bases and J gave up 0 bases; unmatched junction bases: 9. Germline CDR1 and CDR2: DFQATT and SNEGSKA (reference sequence). The CDR3 totals 15 residues.

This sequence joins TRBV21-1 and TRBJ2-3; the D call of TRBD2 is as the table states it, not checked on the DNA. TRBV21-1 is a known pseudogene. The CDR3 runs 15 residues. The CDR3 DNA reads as TGTGCCAGCACGAATCAGCGGCCGAGGACAGATACGCAGTATTTT. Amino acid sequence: CASTNQRPRTDTQYF.

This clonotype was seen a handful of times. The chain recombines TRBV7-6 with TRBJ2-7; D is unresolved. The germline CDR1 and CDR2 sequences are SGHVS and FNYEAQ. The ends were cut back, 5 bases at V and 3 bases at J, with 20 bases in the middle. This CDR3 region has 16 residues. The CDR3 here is CASSVGHHGGNYEQYF. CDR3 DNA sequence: TGTGCCAGCAGCGTAGGCCACCACGGCGGAAACTACGAGCAGTACTTC.

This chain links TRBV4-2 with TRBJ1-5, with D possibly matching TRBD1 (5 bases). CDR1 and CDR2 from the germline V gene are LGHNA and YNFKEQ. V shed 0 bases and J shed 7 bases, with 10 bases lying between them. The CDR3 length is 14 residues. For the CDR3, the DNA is TGTGCCAGCAGCCAAGAGATAGGGGAACAGCCCCAGCATTTT. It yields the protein CASSQEIGEQPQHF.

CDR3 in amino acids: CASSQVPGLQNTEAFF. As DNA, the CDR3 is TGCGCCAGCAGCCAAGTTCCGGGACTGCAGAACACTGAAGCTTTCTTT. The chain couples TRBV4-1 to TRBJ1-1, with D tentatively TRBD1 (5 bases). Looked up from germline, CDR1 is MGHRA and CDR2 is YSYEKL. Trimming removed 1 base from V and 1 base from J, with 13 bases in between. The CDR3 contains 16 residues.

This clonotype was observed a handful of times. The CDR3, as DNA: TGCAGGGGGGGCAGGGGACGTGGCTACACCTTC. Amino acids: CRGGRGRGYTF. The rearrangement joins TRBV20-1 to TRBJ1-2; D possibly corresponds to TRBD1 (6 bases). CDR1 DFQATT and CDR2 SNEGSKA come from the germline V gene (reference sequence). The CDR3 totals 11 residues.

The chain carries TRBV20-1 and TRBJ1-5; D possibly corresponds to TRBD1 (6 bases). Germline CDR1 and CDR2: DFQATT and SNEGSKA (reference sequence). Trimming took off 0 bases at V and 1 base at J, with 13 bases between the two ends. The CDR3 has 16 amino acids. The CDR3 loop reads CSARDHGGQSNQPQHF. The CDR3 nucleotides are TGCAGTGCTAGAGATCATGGGGGGCAGAGCAATCAGCCCCAGCATTTT.

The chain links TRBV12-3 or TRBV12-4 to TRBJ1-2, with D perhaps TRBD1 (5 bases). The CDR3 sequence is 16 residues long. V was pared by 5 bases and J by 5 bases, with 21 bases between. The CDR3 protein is CASSGPGRGALYGYTF. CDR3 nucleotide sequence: TGTGCCAGCAGTGGACCGGGACGGGGAGCGCTTTATGGCTACACCTTC.

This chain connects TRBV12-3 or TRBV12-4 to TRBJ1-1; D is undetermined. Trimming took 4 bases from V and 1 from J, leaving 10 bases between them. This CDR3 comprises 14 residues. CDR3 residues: CASSSWTENTEAFF. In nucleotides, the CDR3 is TGTGCCAGCAGTTCCTGGACGGAGAACACTGAAGCTTTCTTT.